One and the same sample provided the 20 T cell receptor beta chains below, sequenced in a study of cytomegalovirus exposure and HLA in healthy donors. The primer mix had 60 Vbeta and 13 Jbeta primers. Sequencing used immunoSEQ multiplex PCR; TCRdb keeps in-frame clones, though not all of them. The sample holds fewer than 200,000 clones, around 80% seen once. Material: PBMCs. These receptors all come from a woman aged 45-65 years in good health and CMV-seropositive.

This chain connects TRBV27 to TRBJ2-7; TRBD1 might be the D (6 bases). Germline CDR1 reads MNHEY; CDR2 reads SMNVEV (reference sequence). V was pared by 1 base and J by 2 bases, with 9 bases between. CDR3 length equals 14 residues. The CDR3 DNA follows: TGTGCCAGCAGTTTATGGCAGGGGACCTACGAGCAGTACTTC. This codes for CASSLWQGTYEQYF.

The V call is TRBV9, the J call TRBJ1-4; TRBD1 might be the D (6 bases). The V gene's germline CDR1 is SGDLS and CDR2 YYNGEE. Trimming removed 4 bases at V and 3 bases at J, with 13 bases between. The CDR3 is made up of 15 amino acids. CDR3: CASSPQDSPNEKLFF. CDR3 in DNA: TGTGCCAGCAGCCCGCAGGACAGTCCTAATGAAAAACTGTTTTTT.

This clone was observed a few times. The chain combines TRBV7-8 with TRBJ2-5; 7 bases map to TRBD1. Germline V lookup: CDR1 SGHVS, CDR2 FQNEAQ. The CDR3 sequence is 18 residues long. V dropped 8 bases and J dropped 3; count of bases not matched to a gene: 21. The CDR3: CASFQPPPGQSDEETQYF. CDR3 DNA sequence: TGTGCCAGCTTTCAACCACCTCCGGGACAGAGTGATGAAGAGACCCAGTACTTC.

The rearrangement joins TRBV4-2 to TRBJ2-2, with D maybe TRBD1 (5 bases). The CDR3 is 13 amino acids. Germline lookup yields CDR1 LGHNA and CDR2 YNFKEQ. V was pared by 6 bases and J by 1 base, with 6 bases between. The CDR3 is CASSQGNTGELFF. In DNA form, the CDR3 reads TGTGCCAGCAGTCAGGGGAACACCGGGGAGCTGTTTTTT.

The chain recombines TRBV13 with TRBJ2-2, with 9 bases matching TRBD2. The CDR3 has 17 amino acids. The J segment lost 7 bases and the V segment lost 5 bases, leaving 14 bases of the junction unmatched. From germline, CDR1 is PRHDT and CDR2 FYEKMQ (reference sequence). The CDR3 DNA sequence: TGTGCCAGCAGCCTCCGTCGGGCGGGAGGGCCGGACGGGGAGCTGTTTTTT. This codes for CASSLRRAGGPDGELFF.

This chain joins TRBV10-1 and TRBJ2-7; 8 bases are shared with TRBD1. The CDR3 totals 13 residues. CDR1 is WNHNN, CDR2 SYGVQD, per germline (reference sequence). With 10 bases clipped from V and 3 bases from J, the junction kept 8 bases outside the gene matches. In DNA, the CDR3 is TGCGCCACCAGACAGGGGCCGGACTACGAGCAGTACTTC. Translation gives CATRQGPDYEQYF.

This rearrangement joins TRBV5-4 to TRBJ1-1, with TRBD1 matching over 7 bases. Trimming at V came to 2 bases and at J to 5 bases, leaving 9 bases not matched to a gene. Per the germline V gene, CDR1 is SGHNT and CDR2 is YYREEE (reference sequence). This CDR3 has 15 residues. CDR3 in DNA: TGTGCCAGCAGCTTCGTCTCAGGGGGTGGGACTGAAGCTTTCTTT. Its protein is CASSFVSGGGTEAFF.

The chain combines TRBV13 with TRBJ2-3, with 12 nucleotides matching TRBD2. The CDR3 loop spans 20 amino acids. J lost 2 bases, V lost 5 bases, and 17 bases had no gene match. Germline CDR1 and CDR2: PRHDT and FYEKMQ (reference sequence). The DNA for the CDR3 is TGTGCCAGCAGCCTACCAATAGGAGGCCGACTAGCGGGGGCCACAGATACGCAGTATTTT. It translates to CASSLPIGGRLAGATDTQYF.

This chain uses TRBV6-1 with TRBJ1-2; no clear D. The germline V and J ends were trimmed by 8 bases and 0 bases, with 7 bases remaining between them. This CDR3 comprises 12 residues. The germline V gene encodes CDR1 MNHNS and CDR2 SASEGT. The CDR3 DNA reads as TGTGCCAGCCTAGGCCCTAACTATGGCTACACCTTC. As protein: CASLGPNYGYTF.

J is TRBJ2-7 and V is TRBV5-8, with 9 bases lining up with TRBD2. The CDR3 extends over 14 amino acids. V was clipped by 5 bases and J by 6 bases; unmatched bases: 9. Looked up from germline, CDR1 is SGHTS and CDR2 is YDEGEE. CDR3 sequence (DNA): TGTGCCAGCAGATCCGGGACTAGCATCGGCGAGCAGTACTTC. Translated: CASRSGTSIGEQYF.

The chain couples TRBV28 to TRBJ2-7; unclear D gene. The V end lost 3 bases, the J end lost 2 bases, and 20 bases lay between the germline ends. Germline V gene lookup returns CDR1 MDHEN and CDR2 SYDVKM. The CDR3 extends over 17 amino acids. In nucleotides, the CDR3 is TGTGCCAGCAGTTTGTACGGAGTGAGCGATTCCGCCTACGAGCAGTACTTC. Its protein is CASSLYGVSDSAYEQYF.

CDR3 residues: CAHSGRVGTEAFF. The CDR3 DNA is TGTGCCCACTCGGGGAGGGTCGGCACTGAAGCTTTCTTT. The rearrangement joins TRBV10-3 to TRBJ1-1, with D hard to call. In germline, CDR1 is ENHRY, CDR2 SYGVKD. Trimming cost V 11 bases and J 4 bases, with 17 bases left between them. CDR3 length: 13 amino acids.

There are many counts of this clone. This chain joins TRBV5-5 and TRBJ1-1; D call uncertain. Between the trimmed V and J ends, which lost 2 bases and 2 bases, there was a span of 25 bases. The germline V gene has CDR1 SGHKS and CDR2 YYEKEE (reference sequence). This CDR3 contains 19 residues. The CDR3 spells CASSFRNLGRAEYNTEAFF. CDR3 DNA: TGTGCCAGCAGCTTTAGGAACCTGGGGAGAGCCGAATACAACACTGAAGCTTTCTTT.

The chain recombines TRBV6-6 with TRBJ1-3; 7 nucleotides match TRBD1. This CDR3 has 15 residues. With V trimmed by 6 bases and J by 1 base, 6 bases remained unmatched. From germline, CDR1 is MNHNY and CDR2 SVGAGI (reference sequence). The DNA of the CDR3 is TGTGCCAGCAGGCCCGGACAGGAGTCTGGAAACACCATATATTTT. The encoded protein is CASRPGQESGNTIYF.

The V gene is TRBV4-2, the J gene TRBJ2-6; the D gene is possibly TRBD2 (6 bases). Trimming removed 0 bases at V and 2 bases at J, with 11 bases between. CDR3 size: 17 residues. Germline lookup yields CDR1 LGHNA and CDR2 YNFKEQ. CDR3 coding DNA: TGTGCCAGCAGCCAAGATCGGGCGGGACCTGGGGCCAACGTCCTGACTTTC. Translated: CASSQDRAGPGANVLTF.

The V gene is TRBV28, the J gene TRBJ2-4; 10 positions agree with TRBD2. CDR1 and CDR2 (germline): MDHEN, SYDVKM. Unmatched junction bases numbered 8, after V lost 5 bases and J lost 1 base. The CDR3 contains 17 residues. The DNA of the CDR3 is TGTGCCAGCAGTCCTAGCGGGAGCCCCAGGGCCAAAAACATTCAGTACTTC. Its protein product is CASSPSGSPRAKNIQYF.

The V call is TRBV9, the J call TRBJ1-1; D is possibly TRBD1 (6 bases). Germline V gene lookup returns CDR1 SGDLS and CDR2 YYNGEE. The V and J ends lost 4 bases and 7 bases respectively, with 17 bases between them. This CDR3 has 14 amino acids. In DNA form, the CDR3 reads TGTGCCAGCAGCACCCATGTTAAGGACAGTGAAGCTTTCTTT. It encodes CASSTHVKDSEAFF. Full variable domain (missing parts from reference TRBV9 and TRBJ1-1): DSGVTQTPKHLITATGQRVTLRCSPRSGDLSVYWYQQSLDQGLQFLIQYYNGEERAKGNILERFSAQQFPDLHSELNLSSLELGDSALYFCASSTHVKDSEAFFGQGTRLTVV.

The V and J genes are TRBV28 and TRBJ2-3, with D perhaps TRBD2 (5 bases). CDR1 and CDR2 (germline): MDHEN, SYDVKM. CDR3 size: 15 residues. Trimming removed 5 bases at V and 3 bases at J, with 15 bases between. This CDR3 is CASSVTGISTDTQYF. CDR3 bases: TGTGCCAGCAGTGTCACGGGGATATCTACAGATACGCAGTATTTT.

In the case of this clone: Other DNA sequences in this specimen translate into the identical CDR3. V gene TRBV6-4 combines with J gene TRBJ2-1; TRBD2 aligns across 10 bases. Trimming took 5 bases from V and 3 from J; bases not matched to a gene: 1. Germline V gene data show CDR1 as MRHNA and CDR2 as SNTAGT. The CDR3 contains 14 residues. CDR3 residues: CASSPSGSYNEQFF. The DNA of the CDR3 is TGTGCCAGCAGTCCTAGCGGGAGCTACAATGAGCAGTTCTTC.

The V call is TRBV5-4, the J call TRBJ1-1; 8 bases line up with TRBD1. Per germline, CDR1 SGHNT and CDR2 YYREEE (reference sequence). The CDR3 sequence is 15 residues long. V shed 0 bases, J shed 4 bases, and the junction held 5 bases outside the gene matches. In DNA, the CDR3 is TGTGCCAGCAGCTTGGACAGGGGGGTTGGCACTGAAGCTTTCTTT. Translation: CASSLDRGVGTEAFF. Full variable domain (missing parts from reference TRBV5-4 and TRBJ1-1): ETGVTQSPTHLIKTRGQQVTLRCSSQSGHNTVSWYQQALGQGPQFIFQYYREEENGRGNFPPRFSGLQFPNYSSELNVNALELDDSALYLCASSLDRGVGTEAFFGQGTRLTVV.